These T cell receptor beta chains were read from a single sample in a study of beta chain features in type 1 diabetes. Sequencing used immunoSEQ multiplex PCR; TCRdb keeps in-frame clones, though not all of them. This table holds about 190,000 clones, less than 9.5% found once. The specimen sequenced was central memory CD4+ T cells from blood. These TCRs come from a woman in her thirties or forties with type 1 diabetes. CDR3s include the opening cysteine and the closing phenylalanine or tryptophan. Fields, in order: CDR3 length, V gene, CDR3 protein.

14 | TRBV4-1 | CASSQGSGTDTQYF
11 | TRBV19 | CASLDSYGYTF
14 | TRBV10-3 | CAISASGGADGYTF
15 | TRBV5-4 | CASSADRGWKETQYF
12 | TRBV29-1 | CSVEDATEGYTF
16 | TRBV25-1 | CASSESRALAKNIQYF
14 | TRBV28 | CASSSSSGRYEQYF
15 | TRBV15 | CATSRDRQGGGGYTF
15 | TRBV7-2 | CASSLVSGGTYEQYF
16 | TRBV18 | CASSSAGTGGYNEQFF
17 | TRBV4-1 | CASSQDITSGSYNEQFF
11 | TRBV28 | CASRGGYGYTF
15 | TRBV9 | CASSVATGNTGELFF
16 | TRBV7-3 | CASSLVGTGARETQYF
13 | TRBV6-1 | CASSWDGSNEQFF
14 | TRBV4-1 | CASSRTDSNYGYTF
18 | TRBV7-9 | CASSGGKEPLSSYNEQFF
17 | TRBV7-3 | CASSLSYPGTGQETQYF
15 | TRBV15 | CATSTRAFRNQPQHF
15 | TRBV5-5 | CASSFSTGEEETQYF
14 | TRBV29-1 | CSVAGHLSGNTIYF
15 | TRBV7-9 | CASSEGQGAGDTQYF
16 | TRBV6-6 | CASSYGGLAGSYEQYF
14 | TRBV19 | CASSRDRDRQPQHF
15 | TRBV4-2 | CASSQGEGPYNEQFF
15 | TRBV5-4 | CASSLEAPHRGKLFF
14 | TRBV2 | CASSRQGRDYEQYF
14 | TRBV5-6 | CASSWGLPTGELFF
21 | TRBV14 | CASSQEPPGTGGSSSYNEQFF
16 | TRBV28 | CASSLFGGITSYEQYF
11 | TRBV7-3 | CASSMDNEQFF
16 | TRBV6-5 | CASSFRDREARKGYTF
13 | TRBV4-2 | CASSQDFSQPQHF
13 | TRBV2 | CASIPTLDTEAFF
16 | TRBV7-6 | CASSPKTQGASYEQYF
16 | TRBV28 | CASSSPGGTGVHEQYF
16 | TRBV7-2 | CASSLARPQNTGELFF
18 | TRBV7-3 | CASSLKAGATGDSYEQYF
11 | TRBV19 | CASSIGLDAFF
17 | TRBV5-6 | CASSTGQFPSGANVLTF
13 | TRBV2 | CASSRTVTQPQHF
15 | TRBV5-1 | CASSYRTGNTDTQYF
14 | TRBV6-6 | CASRGTVASYEQYF
15 | TRBV5-4 | CASSPTRSIYNEQFF
14 | TRBV6-1 | CASSVGLLNTEAFF
16 | TRBV4-1 | CASSHGAGDTNEKLFF
17 | TRBV5-1 | CASSYLGTSGAQETQYF
14 | TRBV18 | CASSRAQEGETQYF
13 | TRBV4-2 | CASSTEGGNEQFF
15 | TRBV5-1 | CASSPGQGMNTEAFF
15 | TRBV6-5 | CASTRQGNRADTQYF
16 | TRBV7-9 | CASSLAGGRSYNEQFF
16 | TRBV18 | CASSPVPGQGRYGYTF
13 | TRBV7-9 | CASVGTGNQPQHF
14 | TRBV11-2 | CASSTSTGSYEQYF
12 | TRBV2 | CASSVKGGTQYF
12 | TRBV29-1 | CSGGVLSEKLFF
15 | TRBV7-2 | CASSPPGLSTGELFF